This TCR beta chain was documented in a study of cytotoxic CD8 clonotypes in ibrutinib-treated CLL. Findings and caveats of the study: Rising at ibrutinib response, clonality subsequently fell back toward baseline at progression.

The protocol was immunoSEQ multiplex PCR, while the TCRdb copy is restricted to in-frame clones and leaves out a portion. The sample carries 60,000 to 95,000 clones, 83% recorded once. V lost 0 bases and J 0 bases, leaving 6 bases between the germline ends. Germline assignment: CDR1 SGHRS and CDR2 YFSETQ. The CDR3 has 14 amino acids. Concerning this clone itself: The target antigen is unknown.

The specimen comprised PBMCs, sampled after 24 months of ibrutinib treatment. This chain connects TRBV5-1 to TRBJ1-2; no reliable D call. The clonotype originates from a human donor with chronic lymphocytic leukemia. CDR3 bases: TGCGCCAGCAGCTTGGAGGGTCCTAACTATGGCTACACCTTC. Protein sequence: CASSLEGPNYGYTF.